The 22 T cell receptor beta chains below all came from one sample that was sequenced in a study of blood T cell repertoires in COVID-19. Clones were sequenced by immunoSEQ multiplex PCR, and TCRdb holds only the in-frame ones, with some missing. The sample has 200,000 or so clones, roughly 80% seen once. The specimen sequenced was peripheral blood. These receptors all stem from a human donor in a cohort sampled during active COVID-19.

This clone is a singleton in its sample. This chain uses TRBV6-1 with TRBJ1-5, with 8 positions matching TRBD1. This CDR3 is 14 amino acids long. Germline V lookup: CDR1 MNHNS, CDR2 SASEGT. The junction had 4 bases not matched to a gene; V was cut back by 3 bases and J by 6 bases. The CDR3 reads CASSDAGGSQPQHF. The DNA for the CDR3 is TGTGCCAGCAGTGACGCAGGGGGCAGTCAGCCCCAGCATTTT.

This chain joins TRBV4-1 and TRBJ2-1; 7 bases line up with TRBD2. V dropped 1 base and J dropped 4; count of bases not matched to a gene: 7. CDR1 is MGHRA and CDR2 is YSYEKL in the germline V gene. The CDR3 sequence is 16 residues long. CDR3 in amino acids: CASSQVSSGDYNEQFF. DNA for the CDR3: TGCGCCAGCAGCCAAGTTTCGAGCGGGGATTACAATGAGCAGTTCTTC.

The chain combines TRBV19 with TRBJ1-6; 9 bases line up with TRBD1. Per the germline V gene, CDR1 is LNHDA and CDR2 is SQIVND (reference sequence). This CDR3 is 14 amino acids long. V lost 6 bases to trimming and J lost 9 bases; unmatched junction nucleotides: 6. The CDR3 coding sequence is TGTGCCAGTAGCCAGACAGGGGGTAGTTCACCCCTCCACTTT. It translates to CASSQTGGSSPLHF. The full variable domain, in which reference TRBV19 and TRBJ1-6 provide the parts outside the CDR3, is DGGITQSPKYLFRKEGQNVTLSCEQNLNHDAMYWYRQDPGQGLRLIYYSQIVNDFQKGDIAEGYSVSREKKESFPLTVTSAQKNPTAFYLCASSQTGGSSPLHFGNGTRLTVT.

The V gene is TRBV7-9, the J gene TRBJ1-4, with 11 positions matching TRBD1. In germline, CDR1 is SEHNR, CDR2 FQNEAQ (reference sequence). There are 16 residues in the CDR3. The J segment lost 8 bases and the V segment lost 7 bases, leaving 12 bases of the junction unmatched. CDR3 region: CASTAAWTGGEEKLFF. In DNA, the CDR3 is TGTGCCAGCACCGCGGCCTGGACAGGGGGCGAGGAAAAACTGTTTTTT.

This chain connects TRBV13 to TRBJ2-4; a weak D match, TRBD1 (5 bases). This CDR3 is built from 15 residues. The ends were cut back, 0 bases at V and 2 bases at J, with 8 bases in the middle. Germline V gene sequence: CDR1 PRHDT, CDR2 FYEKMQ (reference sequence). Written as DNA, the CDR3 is TGTGCCAGCAGCTTAGGGCAGGGCACCAAAAACATTCAGTACTTC. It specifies CASSLGQGTKNIQYF.

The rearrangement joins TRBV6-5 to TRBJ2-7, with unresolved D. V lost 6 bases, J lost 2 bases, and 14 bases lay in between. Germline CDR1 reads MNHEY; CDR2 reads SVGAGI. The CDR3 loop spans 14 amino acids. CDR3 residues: CASRELLSTYEQYV. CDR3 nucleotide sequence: TGTGCCAGCAGAGAGCTACTATCCACCTACGAGCAGTACGTC.

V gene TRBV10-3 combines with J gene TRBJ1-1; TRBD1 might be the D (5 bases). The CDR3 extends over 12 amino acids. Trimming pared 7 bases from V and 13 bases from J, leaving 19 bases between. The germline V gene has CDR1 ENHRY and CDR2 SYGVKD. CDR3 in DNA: TGTGCCATCATACTAAAGGGCCGACAGAATTTCTTT. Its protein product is CAIILKGRQNFF.

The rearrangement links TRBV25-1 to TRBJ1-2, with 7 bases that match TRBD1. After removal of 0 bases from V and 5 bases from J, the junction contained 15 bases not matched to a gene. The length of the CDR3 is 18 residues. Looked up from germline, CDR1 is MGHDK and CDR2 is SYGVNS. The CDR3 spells CASSEYGITKGARYGYTF. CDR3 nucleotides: TGTGCCAGCAGTGAATACGGGATAACTAAGGGGGCTCGGTATGGCTACACCTTC.

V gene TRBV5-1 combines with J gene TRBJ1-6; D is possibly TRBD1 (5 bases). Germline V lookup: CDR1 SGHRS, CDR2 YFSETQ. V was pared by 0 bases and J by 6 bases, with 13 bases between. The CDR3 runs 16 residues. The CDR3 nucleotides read TGCGCCAGCAGCTTGGAATCAGGGTGGAGTAATTCACCCCTCCACTTT. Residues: CASSLESGWSNSPLHF.

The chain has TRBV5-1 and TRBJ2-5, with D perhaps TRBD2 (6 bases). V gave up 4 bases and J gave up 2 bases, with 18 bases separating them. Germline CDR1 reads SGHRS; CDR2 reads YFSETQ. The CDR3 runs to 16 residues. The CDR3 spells CASSGFRDFSQETQYF. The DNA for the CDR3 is TGCGCCAGCAGCGGATTCCGGGACTTTAGTCAAGAGACCCAGTACTTC. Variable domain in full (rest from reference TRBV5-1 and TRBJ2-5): KAGVTQTPRYLIKTRGQQVTLSCSPISGHRSVSWYQQTPGQGLQFLFEYFSETQRNKGNFPGRFSGRQFSNSRSEMNVSTLELGDSALYLCASSGFRDFSQETQYFGPGTRLLVL.

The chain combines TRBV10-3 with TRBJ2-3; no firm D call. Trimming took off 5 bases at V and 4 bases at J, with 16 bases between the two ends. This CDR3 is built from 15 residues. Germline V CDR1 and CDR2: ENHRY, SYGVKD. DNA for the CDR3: TGTGCCATCAGTTCTTCCGTAGAGTCCGCAGATACGCAGTATTTT. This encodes CAISSSVESADTQYF.

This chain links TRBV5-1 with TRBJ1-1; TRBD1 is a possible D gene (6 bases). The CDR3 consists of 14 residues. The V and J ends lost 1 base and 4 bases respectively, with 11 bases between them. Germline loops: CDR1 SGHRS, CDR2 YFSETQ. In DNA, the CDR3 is TGCGCCAGCAGCTTGACAACAGGGAGCACTGAAGCTTTCTTT. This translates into CASSLTTGSTEAFF.

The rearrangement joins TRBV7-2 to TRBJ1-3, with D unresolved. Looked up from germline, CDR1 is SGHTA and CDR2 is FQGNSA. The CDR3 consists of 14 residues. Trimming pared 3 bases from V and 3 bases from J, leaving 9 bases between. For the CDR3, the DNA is TGTGCCAGCAGCTTGACTAGGGATGGAAACACCATATATTTT. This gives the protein CASSLTRDGNTIYF. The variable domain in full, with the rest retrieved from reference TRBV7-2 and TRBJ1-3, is GAGVSQSPSNKVTEKGKDVELRCDPISGHTALYWYRQSLGQGLEFLIYFQGNSAPDKSGLPSDRFSAERTGGSVSTLTIQRTQQEDSAVYLCASSLTRDGNTIYFGEGSWLTVV.

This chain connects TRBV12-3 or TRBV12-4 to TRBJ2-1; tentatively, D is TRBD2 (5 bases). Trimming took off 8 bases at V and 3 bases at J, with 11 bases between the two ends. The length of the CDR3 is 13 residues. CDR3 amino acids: CASGRGLYNEQFF. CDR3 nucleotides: TGTGCCAGCGGTCGCGGACTCTACAATGAGCAGTTCTTC.

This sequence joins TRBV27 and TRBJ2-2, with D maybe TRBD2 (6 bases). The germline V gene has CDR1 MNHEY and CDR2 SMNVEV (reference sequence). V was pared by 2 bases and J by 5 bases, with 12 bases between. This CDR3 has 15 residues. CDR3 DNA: TGTGCCAGCAGTTTAGCGGGACGGAGGACCGGGGAGCTGTTTTTT. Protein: CASSLAGRRTGELFF.

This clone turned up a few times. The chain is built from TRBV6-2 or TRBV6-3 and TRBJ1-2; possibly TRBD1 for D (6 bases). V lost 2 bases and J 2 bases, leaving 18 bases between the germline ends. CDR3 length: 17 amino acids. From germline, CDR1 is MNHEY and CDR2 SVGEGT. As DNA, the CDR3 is TGTGCCAGCAGTTACCCCACCTGGCGAACAGGGAACTATGGCTACACCTTC. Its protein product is CASSYPTWRTGNYGYTF.

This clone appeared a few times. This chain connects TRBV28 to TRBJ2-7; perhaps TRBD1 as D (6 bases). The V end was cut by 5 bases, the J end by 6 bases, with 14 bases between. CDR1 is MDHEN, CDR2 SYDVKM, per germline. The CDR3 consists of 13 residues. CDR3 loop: CASSRPQGPEQYF. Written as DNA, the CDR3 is TGTGCCAGCAGTCGGCCCCAGGGGCCCGAGCAGTACTTC.

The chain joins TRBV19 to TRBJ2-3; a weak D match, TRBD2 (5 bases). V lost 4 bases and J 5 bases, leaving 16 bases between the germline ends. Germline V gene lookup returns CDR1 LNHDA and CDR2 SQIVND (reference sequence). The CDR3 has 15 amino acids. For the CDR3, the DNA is TGTGCCAGTAGTACCGGAGGAAACTTGGGAGATACGCAGTATTTT. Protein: CASSTGGNLGDTQYF.

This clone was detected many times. CDR3 in DNA: TGTGCCAGCAGGCGCTACAGGGATGTTCAGCCCCAGCATTTT. Translation gives CASRRYRDVQPQHF. The J gene is TRBJ1-5, the V gene TRBV2, with D perhaps matching TRBD1 (6 bases). Trimming shortened V by 6 bases and J by 6 bases, and 15 bases separated the two germline ends. CDR1 and CDR2 (germline): SNHLY, FYNNEI. The CDR3 length is 14 residues.

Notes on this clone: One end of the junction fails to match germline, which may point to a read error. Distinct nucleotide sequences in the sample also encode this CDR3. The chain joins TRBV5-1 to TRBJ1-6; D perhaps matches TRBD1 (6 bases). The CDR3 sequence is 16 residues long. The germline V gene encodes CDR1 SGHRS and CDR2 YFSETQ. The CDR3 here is CASSLDGSGENSPLHF. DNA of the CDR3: TGCGCCAGCAGCTTGGATGGATCAGGGGAGAATTCACCTCTCCACTTT.

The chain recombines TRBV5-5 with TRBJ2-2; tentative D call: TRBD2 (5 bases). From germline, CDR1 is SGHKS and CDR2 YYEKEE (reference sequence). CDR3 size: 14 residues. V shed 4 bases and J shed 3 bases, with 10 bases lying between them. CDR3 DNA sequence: TGTGCCAGCAGCCTAGACTACCACACCGGGGAGCTGTTTTTT. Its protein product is CASSLDYHTGELFF.

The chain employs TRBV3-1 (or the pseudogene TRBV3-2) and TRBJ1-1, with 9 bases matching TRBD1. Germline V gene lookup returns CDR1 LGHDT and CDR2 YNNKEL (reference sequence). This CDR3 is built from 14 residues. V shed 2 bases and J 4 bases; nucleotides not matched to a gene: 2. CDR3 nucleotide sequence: TGTGCCAGCAGCCAATCGGACAGGGGCACTGAAGCTTTCTTT. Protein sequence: CASSQSDRGTEAFF.